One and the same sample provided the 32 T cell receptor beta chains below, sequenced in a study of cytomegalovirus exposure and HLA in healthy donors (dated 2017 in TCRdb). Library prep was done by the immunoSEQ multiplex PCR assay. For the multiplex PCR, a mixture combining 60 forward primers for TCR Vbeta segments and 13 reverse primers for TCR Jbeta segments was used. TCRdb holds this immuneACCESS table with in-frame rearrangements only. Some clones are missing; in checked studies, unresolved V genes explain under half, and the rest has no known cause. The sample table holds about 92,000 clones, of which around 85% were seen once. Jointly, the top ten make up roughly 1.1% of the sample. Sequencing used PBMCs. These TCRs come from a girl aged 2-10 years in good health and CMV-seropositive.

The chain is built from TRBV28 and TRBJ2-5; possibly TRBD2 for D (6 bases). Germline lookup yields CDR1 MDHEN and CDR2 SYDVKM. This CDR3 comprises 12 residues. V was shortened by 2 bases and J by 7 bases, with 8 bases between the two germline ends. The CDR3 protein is CASSLRGSTQYF. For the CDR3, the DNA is TGTGCCAGCAGTTTACGGGGGTCGACCCAGTACTTC.

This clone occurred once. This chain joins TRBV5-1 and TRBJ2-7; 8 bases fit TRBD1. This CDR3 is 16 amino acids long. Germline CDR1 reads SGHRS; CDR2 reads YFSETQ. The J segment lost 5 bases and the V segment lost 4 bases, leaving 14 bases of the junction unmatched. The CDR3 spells CASSDRPGQVDNEQYF. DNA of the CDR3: TGCGCCAGCAGCGATCGGCCGGGACAGGTGGATAACGAGCAGTACTTC. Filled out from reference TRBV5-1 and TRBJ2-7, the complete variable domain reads KAGVTQTPRYLIKTRGQQVTLSCSPISGHRSVSWYQQTPGQGLQFLFEYFSETQRNKGNFPGRFSGRQFSNSRSEMNVSTLELGDSALYLCASSDRPGQVDNEQYFGPGTRLTVT.

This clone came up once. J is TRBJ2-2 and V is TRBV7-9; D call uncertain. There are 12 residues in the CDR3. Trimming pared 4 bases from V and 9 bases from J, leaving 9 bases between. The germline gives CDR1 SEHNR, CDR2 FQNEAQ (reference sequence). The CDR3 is CASSYTPRELFF. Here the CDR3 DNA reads TGTGCCAGCAGCTACACCCCCCGGGAGCTGTTTTTT.

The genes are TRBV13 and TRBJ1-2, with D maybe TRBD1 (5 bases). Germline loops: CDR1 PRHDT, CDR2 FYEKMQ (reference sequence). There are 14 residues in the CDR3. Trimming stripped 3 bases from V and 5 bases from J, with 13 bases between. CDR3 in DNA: TGTGCCAGCAGCTTTGGAGGGGCCGCTTATGGCTACACCTTC. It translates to CASSFGGAAYGYTF.

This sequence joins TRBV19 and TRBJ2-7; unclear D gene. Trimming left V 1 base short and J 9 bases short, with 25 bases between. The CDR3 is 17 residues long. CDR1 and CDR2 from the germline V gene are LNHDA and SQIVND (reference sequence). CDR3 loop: CASSIAAAPQSSDGQYF. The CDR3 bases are TGTGCCAGTAGTATAGCCGCGGCTCCCCAAAGCTCCGACGGGCAGTACTTC.

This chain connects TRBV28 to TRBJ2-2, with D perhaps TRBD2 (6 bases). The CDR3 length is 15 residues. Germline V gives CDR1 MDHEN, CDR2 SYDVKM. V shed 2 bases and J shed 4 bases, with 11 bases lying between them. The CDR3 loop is CASSLRTSLTGELFF. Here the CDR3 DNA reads TGTGCCAGCAGTTTAAGAACTAGCCTCACCGGGGAGCTGTTTTTT.

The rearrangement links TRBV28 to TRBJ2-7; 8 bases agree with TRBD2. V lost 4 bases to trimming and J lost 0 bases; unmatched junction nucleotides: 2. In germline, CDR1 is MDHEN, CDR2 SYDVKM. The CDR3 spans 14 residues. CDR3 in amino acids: CASSSAGASYEQYF. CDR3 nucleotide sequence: TGTGCCAGCAGTTCAGCGGGAGCCTCCTACGAGCAGTACTTC.

For the CDR3, the DNA is TGTGCCAGTAGTATCGACGCAGCGGGAGGACCACACAATGAGCAGTTCTTC. It translates to CASSIDAAGGPHNEQFF. The chain couples TRBV19 to TRBJ2-1; 9 bases agree with TRBD2. The V gene end was trimmed by 3 bases and the J gene end by 5 bases; junction bases not matched to a gene: 11. The germline V gene has CDR1 LNHDA and CDR2 SQIVND (reference sequence). This CDR3 contains 17 residues.

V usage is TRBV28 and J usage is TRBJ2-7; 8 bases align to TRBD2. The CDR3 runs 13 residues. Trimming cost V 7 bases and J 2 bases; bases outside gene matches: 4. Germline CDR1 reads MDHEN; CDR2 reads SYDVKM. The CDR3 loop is CASKLAGPYEQYF. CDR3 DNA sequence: TGTGCCAGCAAGTTAGCGGGACCCTACGAGCAGTACTTC.

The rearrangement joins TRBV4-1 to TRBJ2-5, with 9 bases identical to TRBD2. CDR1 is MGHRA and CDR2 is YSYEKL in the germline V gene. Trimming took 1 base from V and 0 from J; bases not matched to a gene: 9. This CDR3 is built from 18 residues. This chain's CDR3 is CASSQAISGLAYQETQYF. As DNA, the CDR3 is TGCGCCAGCAGCCAAGCGATTTCGGGACTAGCATACCAAGAGACCCAGTACTTC.

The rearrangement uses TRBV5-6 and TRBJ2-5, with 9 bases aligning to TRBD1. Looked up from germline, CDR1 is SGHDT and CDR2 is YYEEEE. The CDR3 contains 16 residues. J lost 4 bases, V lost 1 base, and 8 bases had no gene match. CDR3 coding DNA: TGTGCCAGCAGCTTGCGACGACAGGGGGTCGGAGAGACCCAGTACTTC. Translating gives CASSLRRQGVGETQYF.

The CDR3: CALGDSESSYEQYF. CDR3 DNA sequence: TGTGCCCTTGGGGACAGCGAGAGCTCCTACGAGCAGTACTTC. The J gene is TRBJ2-7, the V gene TRBV10-3; 7 nucleotides line up with TRBD1. CDR3 length: 14 amino acids. Germline V lookup: CDR1 ENHRY, CDR2 SYGVKD. V shed 11 bases, J shed 0 bases, and the junction held 10 bases outside the gene matches.

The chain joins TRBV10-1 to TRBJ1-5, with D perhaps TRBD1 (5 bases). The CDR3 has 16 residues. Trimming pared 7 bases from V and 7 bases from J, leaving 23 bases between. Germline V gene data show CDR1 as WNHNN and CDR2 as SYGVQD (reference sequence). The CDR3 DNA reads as TGCGCCAGCATTAGGAGGGGCCTCCTGCGGGAGCAGCCCCAGCATTTT. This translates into CASIRRGLLREQPQHF.

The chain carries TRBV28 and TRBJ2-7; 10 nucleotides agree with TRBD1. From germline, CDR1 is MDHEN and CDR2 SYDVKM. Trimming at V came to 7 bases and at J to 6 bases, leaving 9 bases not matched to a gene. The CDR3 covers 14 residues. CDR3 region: CASNPGTGATEQYF. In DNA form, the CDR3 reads TGTGCCAGCAACCCCGGGACAGGGGCTACCGAGCAGTACTTC. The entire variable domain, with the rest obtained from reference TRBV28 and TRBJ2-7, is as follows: DVKVTQSSRYLVKRTGEKVFLECVQDMDHENMFWYRQDPGLGLRLIYFSYDVKMKEKGDIPEGYSVSREKKERFSLILESASTNQTSMYLCASNPGTGATEQYFGPGTRLTVT.

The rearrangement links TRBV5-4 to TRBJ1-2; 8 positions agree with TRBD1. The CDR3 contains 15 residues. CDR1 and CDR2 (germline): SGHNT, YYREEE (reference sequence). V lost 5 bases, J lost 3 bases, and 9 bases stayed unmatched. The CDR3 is CASREGTGRDYGYTF. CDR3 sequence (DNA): TGTGCCAGCAGGGAGGGGACAGGACGCGACTATGGCTACACCTTC.

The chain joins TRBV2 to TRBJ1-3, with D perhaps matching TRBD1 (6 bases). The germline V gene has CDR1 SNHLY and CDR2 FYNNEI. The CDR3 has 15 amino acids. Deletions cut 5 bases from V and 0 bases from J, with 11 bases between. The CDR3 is CASSPQGTSGNTIYF. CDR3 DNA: TGTGCCAGCAGTCCCCAGGGGACCTCTGGAAACACCATATATTTT.

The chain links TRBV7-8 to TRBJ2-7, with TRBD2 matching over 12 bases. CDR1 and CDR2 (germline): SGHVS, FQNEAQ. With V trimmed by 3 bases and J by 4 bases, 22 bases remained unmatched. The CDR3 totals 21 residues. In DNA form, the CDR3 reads TGTGCCAGCAGCTTTTCCCGATGGCAGTCGGAAACTAGCGGGAGGTCTTACGAGCAGTACTTC. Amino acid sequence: CASSFSRWQSETSGRSYEQYF.

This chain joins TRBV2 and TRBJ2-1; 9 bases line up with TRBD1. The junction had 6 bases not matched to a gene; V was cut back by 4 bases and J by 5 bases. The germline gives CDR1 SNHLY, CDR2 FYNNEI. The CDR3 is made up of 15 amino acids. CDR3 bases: TGTGCCAGCAGTGGGCCGGGACAGGGAGACAATGAGCAGTTCTTC. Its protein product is CASSGPGQGDNEQFF.

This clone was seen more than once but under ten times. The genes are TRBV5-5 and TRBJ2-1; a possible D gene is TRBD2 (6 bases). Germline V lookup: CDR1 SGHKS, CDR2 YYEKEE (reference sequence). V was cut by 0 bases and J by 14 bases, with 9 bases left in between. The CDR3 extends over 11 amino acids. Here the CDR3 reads CASSLAQREFF. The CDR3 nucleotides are TGTGCCAGCAGCTTGGCCCAGCGGGAGTTCTTC. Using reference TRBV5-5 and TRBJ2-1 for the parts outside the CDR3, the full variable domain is DAGVTQSPTHLIKTRGQQVTLRCSPISGHKSVSWYQQVLGQGPQFIFQYYEKEERGRGNFPDRFSARQFPNYSSELNVNALLLGDSALYLCASSLAQREFFGPGTRLTVL.

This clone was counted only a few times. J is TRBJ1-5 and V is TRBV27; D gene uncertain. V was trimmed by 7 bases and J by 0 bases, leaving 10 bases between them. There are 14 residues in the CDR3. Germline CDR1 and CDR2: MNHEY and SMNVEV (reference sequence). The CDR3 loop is CASNSPYSNQPQHF. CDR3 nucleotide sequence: TGTGCCAGCAATAGCCCTTATAGCAATCAGCCCCAGCATTTT.

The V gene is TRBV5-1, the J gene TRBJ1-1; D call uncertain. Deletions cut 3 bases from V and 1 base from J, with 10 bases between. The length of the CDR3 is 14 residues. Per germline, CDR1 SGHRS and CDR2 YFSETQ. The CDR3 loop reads CASSSRGTNTEAFF. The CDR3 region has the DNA TGCGCCAGCAGCTCTCGGGGAACGAACACTGAAGCTTTCTTT. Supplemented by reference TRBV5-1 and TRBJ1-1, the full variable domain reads KAGVTQTPRYLIKTRGQQVTLSCSPISGHRSVSWYQQTPGQGLQFLFEYFSETQRNKGNFPGRFSGRQFSNSRSEMNVSTLELGDSALYLCASSSRGTNTEAFFGQGTRLTVV.

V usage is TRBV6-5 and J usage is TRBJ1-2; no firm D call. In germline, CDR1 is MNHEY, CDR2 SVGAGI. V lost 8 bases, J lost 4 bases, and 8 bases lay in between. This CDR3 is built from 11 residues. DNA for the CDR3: TGTGCCAGCCGGACTTTCTATGGCTACACCTTC. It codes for CASRTFYGYTF.

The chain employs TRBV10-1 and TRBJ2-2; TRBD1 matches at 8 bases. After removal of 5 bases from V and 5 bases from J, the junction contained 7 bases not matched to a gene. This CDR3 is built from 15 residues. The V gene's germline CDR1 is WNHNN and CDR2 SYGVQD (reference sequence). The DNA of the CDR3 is TGCGCCAGCAGTCGACAGGGGCCGGGGACCGGGGAGCTGTTTTTT. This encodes CASSRQGPGTGELFF.

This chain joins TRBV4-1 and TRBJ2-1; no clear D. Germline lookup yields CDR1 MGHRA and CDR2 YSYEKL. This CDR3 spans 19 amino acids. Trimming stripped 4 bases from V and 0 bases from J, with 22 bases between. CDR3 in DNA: TGCGCCAGCAGCCTGGAGTGGAGCCCGGGTTATAGCTCCTACAATGAGCAGTTCTTC. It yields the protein CASSLEWSPGYSSYNEQFF.

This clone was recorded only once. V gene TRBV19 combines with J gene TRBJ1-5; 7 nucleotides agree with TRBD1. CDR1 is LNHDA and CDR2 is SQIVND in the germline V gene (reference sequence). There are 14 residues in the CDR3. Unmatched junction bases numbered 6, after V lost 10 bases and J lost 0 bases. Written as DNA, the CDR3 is TGTGCCACCCGAGGGGGCCGTAGCAATCAGCCCCAGCATTTT. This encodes CATRGGRSNQPQHF.

CDR3 in amino acids: CASSDLGRETQYF. CDR3 nucleotides: TGTGCCAGCAGTGACCTTGGGAGAGAGACCCAGTACTTC. J is TRBJ2-5 and V is TRBV2, with a possible D match to TRBD2 (5 bases). CDR3 size: 13 residues. Germline V gene data show CDR1 as SNHLY and CDR2 as FYNNEI. Between the trimmed V and J ends, which lost 3 bases and 4 bases, there was a span of 9 bases. Combining the CDR3 with reference TRBV2 and TRBJ2-5 gives the whole variable domain EPEVTQTPSHQVTQMGQEVILRCVPISNHLYFYWYRQILGQKVEFLVSFYNNEISEKSEIFDDQFSVERPDGSNFTLKIRSTKLEDSAMYFCASSDLGRETQYFGPGTRLLVL.

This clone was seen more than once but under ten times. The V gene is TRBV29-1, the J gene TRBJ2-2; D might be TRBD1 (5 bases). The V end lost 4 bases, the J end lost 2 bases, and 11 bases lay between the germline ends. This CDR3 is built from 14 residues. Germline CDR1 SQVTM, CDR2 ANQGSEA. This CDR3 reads CSVVQGSNTGELFF. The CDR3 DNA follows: TGCAGCGTTGTTCAGGGATCCAACACCGGGGAGCTGTTTTTT.

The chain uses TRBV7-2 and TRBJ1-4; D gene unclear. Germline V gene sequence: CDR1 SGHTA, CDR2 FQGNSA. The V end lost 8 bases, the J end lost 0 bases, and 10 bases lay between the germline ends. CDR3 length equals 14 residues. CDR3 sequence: CASGFGATNEKLFF. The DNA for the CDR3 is TGTGCCAGCGGATTCGGGGCAACTAATGAAAAACTGTTTTTT.

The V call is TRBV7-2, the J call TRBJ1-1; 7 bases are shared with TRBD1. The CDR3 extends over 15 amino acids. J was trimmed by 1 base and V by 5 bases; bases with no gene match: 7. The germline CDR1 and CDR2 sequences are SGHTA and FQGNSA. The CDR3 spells CASSAGQVGNTEAFF. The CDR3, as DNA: TGTGCCAGCAGCGCCGGACAGGTGGGGAACACTGAAGCTTTCTTT.

The CDR3 nucleotides are TGTGCCAGCAGTTCCGGACTAGCGAACAATGAGCAGTTCTTC. This translates into CASSSGLANNEQFF. The chain combines TRBV27 with TRBJ2-1; 9 positions match TRBD2. This CDR3 contains 14 residues. With 4 bases clipped from V and 5 bases from J, the junction kept 3 bases outside the gene matches. Germline values: CDR1 MNHEY, CDR2 SMNVEV (reference sequence).

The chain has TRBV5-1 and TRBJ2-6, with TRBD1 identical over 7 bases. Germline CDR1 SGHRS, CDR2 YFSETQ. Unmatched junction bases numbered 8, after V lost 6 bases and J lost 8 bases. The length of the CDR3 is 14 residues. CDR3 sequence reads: CASTTDRRSNVLTF. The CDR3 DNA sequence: TGCGCCAGCACCACGGACAGGAGGTCCAACGTCCTGACTTTC.

In nucleotides, the CDR3 is TGTGCCTGGAGTGTGGGCTTCTCCTACGAGCAGTACTTC. This sequence encodes CAWSVGFSYEQYF. The chain combines TRBV30 with TRBJ2-7; D call uncertain. The CDR3 spans 13 residues. Per germline, CDR1 GTSNPN and CDR2 SVGIG (reference sequence). V lost 0 bases and J lost 0, with 6 bases in between.